The 22 T cell receptor beta chains given below trace back to one sample, sequenced in a study of human T cells and chemical hapten exposure. Specified time point: patch test 2, 6 weeks after DPC sensitization. The treatment denotes: therapeutic diphenylcyclopropenone sensitization with weekly scalp DPC. MiXCR was run by TCRdb on the RACE reads, yielding one entry per CDR3 protein. The table lists 90,000 to 110,000 distinct CDR3 sequences, 9.2% of them singletons, with around 3% in the top ten. Sequenced here: whole blood, sampled in connection with sensitization to the hapten diphenylcyclopropenone (DPC). The origin of the receptors is a woman aged 40 to 50 with alopecia areata. Some clones in this sample may be carry-over from other donors' samples.

The sample holds a few counts of this clonotype. This chain links TRBV2 with TRBJ2-7, with D hard to call. Germline V lookup: CDR1 SNHLY, CDR2 FYNNEI. CDR3 length: 14 residues. V was pared by 6 bases and J by 2 bases, with 14 bases between. The chain's CDR3 is CASRIPTNTYEQYF. For the CDR3, the DNA is TGTGCCAGCAGGATTCCGACAAATACCTACGAGCAGTACTTC.

This clonotype was counted only a few times. The rearrangement joins TRBV7-9 to TRBJ1-1; D unresolved. This CDR3 contains 13 residues. The ends were cut back, 5 bases at V and 1 base at J, with 8 bases in the middle. Germline V gene lookup returns CDR1 SEHNR and CDR2 FQNEAQ (reference sequence). Here the CDR3 reads CASSQPTNTEAFF. CDR3 sequence (DNA): TGTGCCAGCAGCCAACCTACGAACACTGAAGCTTTCTTT.

CDR3 DNA sequence: TGTGCCAGCAGCCGCGACGGGCTCCCTGGTTATGGCTACACCTTC. It codes for CASSRDGLPGYGYTF. The V call is TRBV7-9, the J call TRBJ1-2; D is unresolved. V lost 5 bases and J lost 5, with 18 bases in between. CDR3 length equals 15 residues. CDR1 SEHNR and CDR2 FQNEAQ come from the germline V gene (reference sequence).

This clonotype came up a few times. V is TRBV5-6 and J is TRBJ2-2, with TRBD1 identical over 8 bases. The germline CDR1 and CDR2 sequences are SGHDT and YYEEEE. CDR3 length: 18 residues. The junction had 11 bases not matched to a gene; V was cut back by 4 bases and J by 0 bases. The CDR3 DNA reads as TGTGCCAGCAGCCACACGGACAGGGCAATTACGAACACCGGGGAGCTGTTTTTT. Encoded protein: CASSHTDRAITNTGELFF.

This clonotype was found a few times. V usage is TRBV10-3 and J usage is TRBJ2-6; a weak D match, TRBD1 (6 bases). The ends were cut back, 3 bases at V and 0 bases at J, with 12 bases in the middle. The CDR3 runs to 17 residues. CDR1 ENHRY and CDR2 SYGVKD come from the germline V gene. The CDR3, as DNA: TGTGCCATCAGTGACCGGGGACACAGCTCTGGGGCCAACGTCCTGACTTTC. Its protein is CAISDRGHSSGANVLTF.

This clonotype was observed many times. The chain carries TRBV20-1 and TRBJ2-4; tentatively, D is TRBD1 or TRBD2 (5 bases each). The V end lost 6 bases, the J end lost 10 bases, and 19 bases lay between the germline ends. Germline lookup yields CDR1 DFQATT and CDR2 SNEGSKA (reference sequence). The CDR3 spans 13 residues. The CDR3 loop reads CSAKGGTPGIQYF. CDR3 DNA: TGCAGTGCGAAAGGTGGGACCCCGGGAATTCAGTACTTC.

In its sample, this clonotype was seen many times. This chain uses TRBV30 with TRBJ2-1; tentative D call: TRBD1 (6 bases). The germline gives CDR1 GTSNPN, CDR2 SVGIG (reference sequence). Deletions cut 5 bases from V and 9 bases from J, with 14 bases between. The CDR3 loop spans 12 amino acids. As DNA, the CDR3 is TGTGCCTGGGCAGGGGTTAGTGGTGAGCAGTTCTTC. Protein product: CAWAGVSGEQFF. The whole variable domain, filled in from reference TRBV30 and TRBJ2-1, reads SQTIHQWPATLVQPVGSPLSLECTVEGTSNPNLYWYRQAAGRGLQLLFYSVGIGQISSEVPQNLSASRPQDRQFILSSKKLLLSDSGFYLCAWAGVSGEQFFGPGTRLTVL.

This clonotype was seen a few times. This sequence joins TRBV20-1 and TRBJ1-5; 7 bases are shared with TRBD1. Losses at the gene ends were 3 bases for V and 5 bases for J; bases not matched to a gene: 10. The V gene's germline CDR1 is DFQATT and CDR2 SNEGSKA (reference sequence). The length of the CDR3 is 15 residues. The CDR3 nucleotides are TGCAGTGCTAGTTCAAAGACAGGGATCGATCAGCCCCAGCATTTT. Translation gives CSASSKTGIDQPQHF.

In this sample, this clonotype turned up many times. This chain joins TRBV9 and TRBJ2-3; 13 nucleotides agree with TRBD2. The J segment lost 0 bases and the V segment lost 4 bases, leaving 8 bases of the junction unmatched. Germline assignment: CDR1 SGDLS and CDR2 YYNGEE. The CDR3 is 18 residues long. The chain's CDR3 is CASSRGLAGAESTDTQYF. The CDR3 DNA is TGTGCCAGCAGCCGTGGACTAGCGGGGGCAGAAAGCACAGATACGCAGTATTTT.

The chain recombines TRBV6-4 with TRBJ2-6; 9 nucleotides align to TRBD1. Germline V lookup: CDR1 MRHNA, CDR2 SNTAGT. CDR3 size: 17 residues. With 6 bases clipped from V and 4 bases from J, the junction kept 10 bases outside the gene matches. The CDR3 sequence is CASSETGGLSGANVLTF. The CDR3 DNA sequence: TGTGCCAGCAGCGAGACAGGGGGACTCTCCGGGGCCAACGTCCTGACTTTC.

This clonotype was seen only a few times. The chain couples TRBV6-6 to TRBJ1-1, with TRBD1 as a possible D gene (6 bases). Germline-derived CDR1 and CDR2 are MNHNY and SVGAGI (reference sequence). The CDR3 is 14 residues long. Between the trimmed V and J ends, which lost 2 bases and 11 bases, there was a span of 18 bases. The CDR3 nucleotides read TGTGCCAGCAGTTACGGGACCGTGGGGGCTGGGGCTTTCTTT. This encodes CASSYGTVGAGAFF.

V is TRBV4-2 and J is TRBJ2-3, with 7 bases that match TRBD1. Germline V CDR1 and CDR2: LGHNA, YNFKEQ. J was trimmed by 4 bases and V by 0 bases; bases with no gene match: 7. This CDR3 contains 16 residues. The CDR3: CASSQEDRVRADTQYF. The CDR3 nucleotides read TGTGCCAGCAGCCAAGAAGACAGGGTAAGGGCAGATACGCAGTATTTT.

This clonotype was observed a handful of times. CDR3 nucleotides: TGCAGCGTCGGGACTCCCGGGCTAGTGGAGACCCAGTACTTC. It is translated as CSVGTPGLVETQYF. The chain combines TRBV29-1 with TRBJ2-5, with D possibly being TRBD2 (6 bases). The germline V gene has CDR1 SQVTM and CDR2 ANQGSEA. V lost 6 bases and J lost 5, with 19 bases in between. CDR3 length: 14 amino acids.

This clonotype has ten or more counts. This chain uses TRBV18 with TRBJ1-4; TRBD1 matches 10 bases. The J segment lost 7 bases and the V segment lost 3 bases, leaving 5 bases of the junction unmatched. Germline V lookup: CDR1 KGHSH, CDR2 LQKENI. There are 15 residues in the CDR3. The CDR3 is CASSPWDRGGEKLFF. The CDR3 nucleotides are TGTGCCAGCTCACCGTGGGACAGGGGAGGTGAAAAACTGTTTTTT.

This sequence joins TRBV7-9 and TRBJ2-2; D is tentatively TRBD1 or TRBD2 (5 bases each). The CDR3 totals 16 residues. The V end lost 5 bases, the J end lost 2 bases, and 15 bases lay between the germline ends. Germline loops: CDR1 SEHNR, CDR2 FQNEAQ (reference sequence). CDR3 amino acids: CASSQEGIVNTGELFF. CDR3 nucleotide sequence: TGTGCCAGCAGCCAAGAGGGGATAGTAAACACCGGGGAGCTGTTTTTT. The variable domain in full, completed from reference TRBV7-9 and TRBJ2-2, reads DTGVSQNPRHKITKRGQNVTFRCDPISEHNRLYWYRQTLGQGPEFLTYFQNEAQLEKSRLLSDRFSAERPKGSFSTLEIQRTEQGDSAMYLCASSQEGIVNTGELFFGEGSRLTVL.

This clonotype has ten or more counts. The chain recombines TRBV7-2 with TRBJ1-2, with unresolved D. CDR3 length equals 13 residues. CDR1 and CDR2 from the germline V gene are SGHTA and FQGNSA. Trimming removed 5 bases at V and 4 bases at J, with 11 bases between. CDR3 residues: CASSPPAVYGYTF. CDR3 nucleotides: TGTGCCAGCAGCCCCCCGGCCGTCTATGGCTACACCTTC.

This chain joins TRBV6-1 and TRBJ1-6; D is ambiguous. The CDR3 runs to 12 residues. V lost 3 bases to trimming and J lost 8 bases, with 5 bases between them. Germline V gene lookup returns CDR1 MNHNS and CDR2 SASEGT. The CDR3 bases are TGTGCCAGCAGTGACGGGTATTCACCCCTCCACTTT. Translating it yields CASSDGYSPLHF.

In its sample, this clonotype was seen a few times. V and J are TRBV14 and TRBJ1-2; D not resolved. Germline CDR1 and CDR2: SGHDN and FVKESK. The V gene lost 3 bases and the J gene lost 3 bases, with 8 bases spanning the gap. CDR3 size: 13 residues. CDR3: CASSHLTYYGYTF. Written as DNA, the CDR3 is TGTGCCAGCAGCCATTTGACGTACTATGGCTACACCTTC. The whole variable domain, remainder taken from reference TRBV14 and TRBJ1-2, is EAGVTQFPSHSVIEKGQTVTLRCDPISGHDNLYWYRRVMGKEIKFLLHFVKESKQDESGMPNNRFLAERTGGTYSTLKVQPAELEDSGVYFCASSHLTYYGYTFGSGTRLTVV.

This clonotype was picked up many times. The J gene is TRBJ1-5, the V gene TRBV18; the D gene is possibly TRBD1 (5 bases). Germline V gene data show CDR1 as KGHSH and CDR2 as LQKENI. This CDR3 is 13 amino acids long. V was clipped by 3 bases and J by 6 bases, with 9 bases between them. Here the CDR3 DNA reads TGTGCCAGCTCACCGGGGGTCACTCAGCCCCAGCATTTT. Protein: CASSPGVTQPQHF.

The chain employs TRBV5-6 and TRBJ2-1; D is undetermined. V shed 3 bases and J shed 10 bases, with 14 bases lying between them. The CDR3 runs to 13 residues. Germline V gives CDR1 SGHDT, CDR2 YYEEEE. CDR3 bases: TGTGCCAGCAGCTCGGGCCGACTCCGGGAGCAGTTCTTC. This gives the protein CASSSGRLREQFF. Full variable domain (outside the CDR3, taken from reference TRBV5-6 and TRBJ2-1): DAGVTQSPTHLIKTRGQQVTLRCSPKSGHDTVSWYQQALGQGPQFIFQYYEEEERQRGNFPDRFSGHQFPNYSSELNVNALLLGDSALYLCASSSGRLREQFFGPGTRLTVL.

Only a few counts were recorded for this clonotype. The V and J genes are TRBV7-2 and TRBJ1-1; D gene ambiguous. Germline V CDR1 and CDR2: SGHTA, FQGNSA. V lost 0 bases, J lost 1 base, and 9 bases lay in between. This CDR3 contains 15 residues. CDR3 coding DNA: TGTGCCAGCAGCTTAGCCGGTATGGGGAACACTGAAGCTTTCTTT. It yields the protein CASSLAGMGNTEAFF.

The table lists this clonotype with a few counts. The gene calls are TRBV6-5 and TRBJ2-1, with 14 bases matching TRBD2. This CDR3 has 15 residues. Germline assignment: CDR1 MNHEY and CDR2 SVGAGI. Trimming cost V 4 bases and J 8 bases; bases outside gene matches: 4. This CDR3 is CASSSTSGGADEQFF. CDR3 bases: TGTGCCAGCAGTTCGACTAGCGGGGGGGCGGATGAGCAGTTCTTC.